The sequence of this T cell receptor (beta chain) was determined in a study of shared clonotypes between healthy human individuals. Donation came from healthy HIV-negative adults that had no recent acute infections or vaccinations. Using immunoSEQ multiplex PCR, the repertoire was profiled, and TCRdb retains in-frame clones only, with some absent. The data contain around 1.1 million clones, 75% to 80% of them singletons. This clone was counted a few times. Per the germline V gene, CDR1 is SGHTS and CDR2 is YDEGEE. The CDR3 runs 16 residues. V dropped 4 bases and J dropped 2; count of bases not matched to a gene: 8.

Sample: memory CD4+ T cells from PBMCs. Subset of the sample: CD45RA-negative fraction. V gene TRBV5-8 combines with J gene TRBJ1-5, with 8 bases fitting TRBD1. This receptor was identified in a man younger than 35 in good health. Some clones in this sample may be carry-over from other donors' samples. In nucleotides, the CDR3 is TGTGCCAGCAGCCCCTGGACAGGGTCTGGCAATCAGCCCCAGCATTTT. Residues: CASSPWTGSGNQPQHF.